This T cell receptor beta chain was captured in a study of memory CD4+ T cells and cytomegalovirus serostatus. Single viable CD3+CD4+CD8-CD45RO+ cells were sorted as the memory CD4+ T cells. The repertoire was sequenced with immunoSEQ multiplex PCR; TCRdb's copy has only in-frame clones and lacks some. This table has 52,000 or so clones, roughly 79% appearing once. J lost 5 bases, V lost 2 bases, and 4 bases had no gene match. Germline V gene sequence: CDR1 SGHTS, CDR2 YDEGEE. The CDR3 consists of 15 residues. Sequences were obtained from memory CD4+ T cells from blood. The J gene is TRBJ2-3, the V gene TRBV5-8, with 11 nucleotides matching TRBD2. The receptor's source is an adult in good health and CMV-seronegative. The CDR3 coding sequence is TGTGCCAGCAGCTTCACTAGCGGGAGAGGAGATACGCAGTATTTT. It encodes CASSFTSGRGDTQYF.